This T cell receptor beta chain derives from a study of T cell responses to AZD1222 COVID-19 vaccine. Looked up from germline, CDR1 is SGDLS and CDR2 is YYNGEE. This CDR3 is built from 17 residues. Losses at the gene ends were 4 bases for V and 0 bases for J; bases not matched to a gene: 7. Data came from immunoSEQ multiplex PCR; TCRdb stores just in-frame clones and leaves some out. The profile shows fewer than 120,000 clones, just under 95% of them singletons. Whether given at about 4 or about 12 weeks, second doses were pooled. The chain combines TRBV9 with TRBJ2-6, with 7 bases fitting TRBD2. The sample here was peripheral blood, taken 28 days after the second AZD1222 dose. The clonotype originates from an adult who received the AZD1222 COVID-19 vaccine. The CDR3 DNA sequence: TGTGCCAGCAGCCTCAAGGGAGGGAGCTCTGGGGCCAACGTCCTGACTTTC. Protein product: CASSLKGGSSGANVLTF.